This TCR beta chain was profiled in a study of cytomegalovirus exposure and HLA in healthy donors. As for the study in general: Later, an analysis reported that the 130 or so validation repertoires had used the same platform as the approximately 680 first-cohort repertoires. Study-wide findings and caveats: Among TCR beta chains, those listed as cytomegalovirus-associated numbered around 180. That first-cohort TCR clusters tended to co-occur in the 95 to 150 validation repertoires was found in a later analysis.

Generated by immunoSEQ multiplex PCR, the TCRdb table keeps only in-frame clones and is missing some. There are around 190,000 clones in the sample; around 80% occur only once, and around 1.2% lies in the top ten. In germline, CDR1 is SSHAT, CDR2 FNYEAQ (reference sequence). Losses at the gene ends were 8 bases for V and 4 bases for J; bases not matched to a gene: 6. The CDR3 consists of 14 residues. Worth noting for this clone: Its antigen is currently unknown.

Sequenced: PBMCs. V is TRBV7-7 and J is TRBJ2-5, with 11 bases aligning to TRBD1. This TCR derives from a woman aged 30 to 39 in good health and CMV-seronegative. DNA of the CDR3: TGTGCCAGCGGTGAGGACAGGGGGCGAGAGACCCAGTACTTC. Translating it yields CASGEDRGRETQYF.